The present entry profiles one T cell receptor beta chain with its context. Its target is not known. V lost 6 bases to trimming and J lost 8 bases, with 7 bases between them. The CDR3 sequence is 11 residues long. Germline-derived CDR1 and CDR2 are SNHLY and FYNNEI. The source of the sample is a study of cytomegalovirus exposure and HLA in healthy donors. Overall study findings and caveats: In vitro experiments confirmed that three CMV-associated chains were specific for CMV antigens. Reportedly, cytomegalovirus status was diagnosed with high sensitivity and specificity. The finding came from a later analysis; first-cohort TCR clusters tended to co-occur in the roughly 120 validation repertoires.

Profiling relied on immunoSEQ multiplex PCR, and the TCRdb table lists in-frame clones only, not all of them. The sample has some 170,000 clones, 70% to 90% seen once. The chain joins TRBV2 to TRBJ1-4; D unresolved. The source is a woman aged 18-29 years in good health and CMV-seronegative. The sequencing input was PBMCs. This CDR3 reads CASRGSEKLFF. The CDR3 DNA reads TGTGCCAGCAGGGGCAGCGAAAAACTGTTTTTT.